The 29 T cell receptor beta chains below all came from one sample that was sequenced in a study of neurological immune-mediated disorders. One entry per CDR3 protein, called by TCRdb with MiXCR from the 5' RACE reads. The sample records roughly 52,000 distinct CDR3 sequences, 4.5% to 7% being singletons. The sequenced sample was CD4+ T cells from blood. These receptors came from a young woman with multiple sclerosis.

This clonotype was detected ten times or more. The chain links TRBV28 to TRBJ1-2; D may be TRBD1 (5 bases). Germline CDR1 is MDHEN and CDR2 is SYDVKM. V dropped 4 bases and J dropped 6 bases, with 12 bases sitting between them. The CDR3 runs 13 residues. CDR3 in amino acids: CASSYPGTDGYTF. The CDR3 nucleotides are TGTGCCAGCAGTTACCCCGGGACTGATGGCTACACCTTC.

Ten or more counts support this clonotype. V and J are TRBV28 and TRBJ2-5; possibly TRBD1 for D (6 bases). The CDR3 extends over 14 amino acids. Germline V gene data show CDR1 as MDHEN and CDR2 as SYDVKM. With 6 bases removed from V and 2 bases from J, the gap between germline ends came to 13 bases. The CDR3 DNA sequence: TGTGCCAGCAGAAAACAGGGTGGACAAGAGACCCAGTACTTC. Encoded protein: CASRKQGGQETQYF. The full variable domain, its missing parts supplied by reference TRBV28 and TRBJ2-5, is DVKVTQSSRYLVKRTGEKVFLECVQDMDHENMFWYRQDPGLGLRLIYFSYDVKMKEKGDIPEGYSVSREKKERFSLILESASTNQTSMYLCASRKQGGQETQYFGPGTRLLVL.

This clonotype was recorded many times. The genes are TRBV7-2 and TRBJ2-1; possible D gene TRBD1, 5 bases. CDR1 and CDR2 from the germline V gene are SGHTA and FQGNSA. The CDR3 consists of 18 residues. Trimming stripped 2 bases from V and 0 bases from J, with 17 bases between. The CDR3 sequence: CASSLRDSLTSSYNEQFF. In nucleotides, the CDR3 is TGTGCCAGCAGCTTACGAGACAGCCTGACGAGCTCCTACAATGAGCAGTTCTTC.

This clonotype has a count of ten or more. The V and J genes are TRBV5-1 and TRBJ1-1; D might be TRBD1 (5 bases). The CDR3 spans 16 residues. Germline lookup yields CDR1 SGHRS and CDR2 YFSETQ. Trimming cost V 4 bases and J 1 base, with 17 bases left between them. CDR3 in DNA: TGCGCCAGCAGCCGACGGGGGAACGGGGGGAACACTGAAGCTTTCTTT. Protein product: CASSRRGNGGNTEAFF.

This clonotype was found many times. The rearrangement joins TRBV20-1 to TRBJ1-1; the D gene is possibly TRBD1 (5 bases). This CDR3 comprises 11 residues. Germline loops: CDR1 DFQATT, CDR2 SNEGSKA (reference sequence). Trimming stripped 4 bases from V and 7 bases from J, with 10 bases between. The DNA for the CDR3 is TGCAGTGCTATAGGACACCTTGAAGCTTTCTTT. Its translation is CSAIGHLEAFF.

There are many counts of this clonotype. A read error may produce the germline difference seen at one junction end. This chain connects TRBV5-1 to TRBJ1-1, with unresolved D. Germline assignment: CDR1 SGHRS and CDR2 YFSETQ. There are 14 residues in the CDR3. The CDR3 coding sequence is TGCGCCAGCAGCTTATTGGACCTCGAGGAAATAAAAAGTTTT. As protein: CASSLLDLEEIKSF.

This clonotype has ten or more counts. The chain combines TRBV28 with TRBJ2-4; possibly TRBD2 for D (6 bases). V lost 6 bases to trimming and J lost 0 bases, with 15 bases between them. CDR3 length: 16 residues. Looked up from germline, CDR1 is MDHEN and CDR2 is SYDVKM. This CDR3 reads CASSSPVGGAKNIQYF. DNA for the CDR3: TGTGCCAGCAGCAGCCCGGTGGGGGGAGCCAAAAACATTCAGTACTTC. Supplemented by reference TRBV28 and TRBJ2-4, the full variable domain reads DVKVTQSSRYLVKRTGEKVFLECVQDMDHENMFWYRQDPGLGLRLIYFSYDVKMKEKGDIPEGYSVSREKKERFSLILESASTNQTSMYLCASSSPVGGAKNIQYFGAGTRLSVL.

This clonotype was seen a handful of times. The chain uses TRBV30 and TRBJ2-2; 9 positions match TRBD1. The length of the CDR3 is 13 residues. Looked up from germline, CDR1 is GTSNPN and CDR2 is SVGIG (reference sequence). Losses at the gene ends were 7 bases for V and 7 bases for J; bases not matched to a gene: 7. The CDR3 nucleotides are TGTGCCTTCGGGACAGGGAAGATCGGGGAGCTGTTTTTT. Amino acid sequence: CAFGTGKIGELFF. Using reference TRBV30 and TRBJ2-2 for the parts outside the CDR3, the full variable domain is SQTIHQWPATLVQPVGSPLSLECTVEGTSNPNLYWYRQAAGRGLQLLFYSVGIGQISSEVPQNLSASRPQDRQFILSSKKLLLSDSGFYLCAFGTGKIGELFFGEGSRLTVL.

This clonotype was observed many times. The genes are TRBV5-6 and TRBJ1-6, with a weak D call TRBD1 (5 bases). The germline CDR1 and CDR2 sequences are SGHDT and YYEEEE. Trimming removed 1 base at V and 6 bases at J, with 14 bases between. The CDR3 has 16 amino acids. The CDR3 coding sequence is TGTGCCAGCAGCTTGAGGGGAACGAACCTTAATTCACCCCTCCACTTT. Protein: CASSLRGTNLNSPLHF.

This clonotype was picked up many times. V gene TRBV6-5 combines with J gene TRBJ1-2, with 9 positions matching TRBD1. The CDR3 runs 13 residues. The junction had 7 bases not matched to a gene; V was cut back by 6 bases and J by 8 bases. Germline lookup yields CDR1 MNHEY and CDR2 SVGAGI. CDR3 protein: CASSRTGEEGYTF. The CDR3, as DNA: TGTGCCAGCAGCAGGACAGGGGAAGAGGGCTACACCTTC.

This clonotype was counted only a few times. CDR3 DNA: TGTGCCAGTAGTATTCTGCAAGGAAACACTGAAGCTTTCTTT. Amino acids: CASSILQGNTEAFF. V usage is TRBV19 and J usage is TRBJ1-1, with D unclear. The CDR3 has 14 amino acids. Germline V gives CDR1 LNHDA, CDR2 SQIVND (reference sequence). V lost 3 bases, J lost 2 bases, and 10 bases lay in between.

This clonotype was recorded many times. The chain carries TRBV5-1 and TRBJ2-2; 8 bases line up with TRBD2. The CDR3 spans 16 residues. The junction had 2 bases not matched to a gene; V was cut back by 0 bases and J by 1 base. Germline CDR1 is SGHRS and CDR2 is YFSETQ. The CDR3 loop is CASSLATSGNTGELFF. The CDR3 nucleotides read TGCGCCAGCAGCTTGGCCACTAGCGGGAACACCGGGGAGCTGTTTTTT.

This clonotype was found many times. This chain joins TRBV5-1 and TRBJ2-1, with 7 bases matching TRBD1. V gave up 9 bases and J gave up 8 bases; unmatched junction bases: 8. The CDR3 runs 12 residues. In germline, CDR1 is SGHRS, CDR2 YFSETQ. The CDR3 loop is CATRDTGDEQFF. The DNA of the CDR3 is TGCGCCACCCGGGACACAGGGGATGAGCAGTTCTTC.

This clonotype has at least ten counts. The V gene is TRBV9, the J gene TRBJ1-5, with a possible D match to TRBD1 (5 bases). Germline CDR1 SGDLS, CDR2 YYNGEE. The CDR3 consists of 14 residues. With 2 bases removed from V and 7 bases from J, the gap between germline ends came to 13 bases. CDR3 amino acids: CASSVEDNFQPQHF. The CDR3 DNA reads TGTGCCAGCAGCGTCGAGGACAATTTCCAGCCCCAGCATTTT.

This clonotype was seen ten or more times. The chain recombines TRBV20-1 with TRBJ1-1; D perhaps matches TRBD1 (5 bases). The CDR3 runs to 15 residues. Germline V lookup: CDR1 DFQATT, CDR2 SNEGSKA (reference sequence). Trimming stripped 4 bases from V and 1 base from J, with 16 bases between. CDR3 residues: CSAKDRMTANTEAFF. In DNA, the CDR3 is TGCAGTGCTAAAGACCGAATGACAGCGAACACTGAAGCTTTCTTT.

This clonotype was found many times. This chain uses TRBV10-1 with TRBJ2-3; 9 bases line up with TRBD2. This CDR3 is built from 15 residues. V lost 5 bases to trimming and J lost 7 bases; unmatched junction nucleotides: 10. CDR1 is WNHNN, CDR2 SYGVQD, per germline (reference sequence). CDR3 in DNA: TGCGCCAGCAGTATCGGTAGCGGGAGTGGGAATACGCAGTATTTT. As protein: CASSIGSGSGNTQYF.

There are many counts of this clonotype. The CDR3 is CASSNRDSSNQPQHF. CDR3 sequence (DNA): TGTGCCAGTAGCAACAGGGACAGCAGCAATCAGCCCCAGCATTTT. The chain uses TRBV19 and TRBJ1-5; 7 bases fit TRBD1. Germline V gene sequence: CDR1 LNHDA, CDR2 SQIVND (reference sequence). Trimming at V came to 6 bases and at J to 1 base, leaving 6 bases not matched to a gene. The CDR3 is 15 amino acids.

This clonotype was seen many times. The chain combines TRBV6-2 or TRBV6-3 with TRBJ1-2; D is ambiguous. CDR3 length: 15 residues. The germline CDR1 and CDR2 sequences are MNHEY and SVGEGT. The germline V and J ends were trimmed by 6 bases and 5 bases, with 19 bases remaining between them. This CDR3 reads CASRAFRTDDYGYTF. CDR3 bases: TGTGCCAGCAGGGCTTTTCGGACGGATGATTATGGCTACACCTTC.

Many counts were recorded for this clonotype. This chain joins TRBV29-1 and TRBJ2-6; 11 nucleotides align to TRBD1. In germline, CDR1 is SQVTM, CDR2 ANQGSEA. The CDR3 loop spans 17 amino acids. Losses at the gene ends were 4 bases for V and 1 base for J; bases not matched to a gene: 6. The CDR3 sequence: CSVVGTGGRSGANVLTF. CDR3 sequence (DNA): TGCAGCGTTGTTGGGACAGGGGGTCGATCTGGGGCCAACGTCCTGACTTTC.

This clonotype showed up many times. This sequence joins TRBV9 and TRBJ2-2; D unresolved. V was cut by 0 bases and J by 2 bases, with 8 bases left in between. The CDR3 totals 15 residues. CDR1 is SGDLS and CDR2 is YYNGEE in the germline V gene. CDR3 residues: CASSVVGGNTGELFF. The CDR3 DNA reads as TGTGCCAGCAGCGTAGTGGGCGGAAACACCGGGGAGCTGTTTTTT.

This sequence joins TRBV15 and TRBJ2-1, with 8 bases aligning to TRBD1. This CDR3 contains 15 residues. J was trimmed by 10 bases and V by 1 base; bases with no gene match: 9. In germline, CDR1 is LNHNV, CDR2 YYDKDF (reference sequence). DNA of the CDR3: TGTGCCACCAGCAGAGCCAGACAGGGGCTAAGGGAGCAGTTCTTC. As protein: CATSRARQGLREQFF.

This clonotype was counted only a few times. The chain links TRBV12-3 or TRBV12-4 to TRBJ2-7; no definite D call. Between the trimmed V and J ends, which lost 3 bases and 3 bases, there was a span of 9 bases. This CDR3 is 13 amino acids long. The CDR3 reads CASSFSTGYEQYV. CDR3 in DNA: TGTGCCAGCAGTTTTTCGACGGGCTACGAGCAGTACGTC.

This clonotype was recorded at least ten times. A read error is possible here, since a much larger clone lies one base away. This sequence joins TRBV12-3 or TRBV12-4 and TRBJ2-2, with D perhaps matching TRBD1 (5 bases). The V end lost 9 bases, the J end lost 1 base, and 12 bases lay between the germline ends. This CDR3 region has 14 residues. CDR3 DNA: TGTGCCAGGAGTCCTGGACAGAACACCGGGGAGCTGTTTTTT. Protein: CARSPGQNTGELFF.

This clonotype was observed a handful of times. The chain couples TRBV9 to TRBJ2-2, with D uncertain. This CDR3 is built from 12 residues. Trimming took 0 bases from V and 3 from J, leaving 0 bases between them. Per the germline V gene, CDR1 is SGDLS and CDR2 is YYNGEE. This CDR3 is CASSVDTGELFF. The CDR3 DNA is TGTGCCAGCAGCGTAGACACCGGGGAGCTGTTTTTT.

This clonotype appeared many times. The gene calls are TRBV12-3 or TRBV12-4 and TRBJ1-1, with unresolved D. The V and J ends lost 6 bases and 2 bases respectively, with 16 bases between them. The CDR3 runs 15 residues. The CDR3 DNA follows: TGTGCCAGCAGGTTACAGAGCAGCCTAAACACTGAAGCTTTCTTT. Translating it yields CASRLQSSLNTEAFF.

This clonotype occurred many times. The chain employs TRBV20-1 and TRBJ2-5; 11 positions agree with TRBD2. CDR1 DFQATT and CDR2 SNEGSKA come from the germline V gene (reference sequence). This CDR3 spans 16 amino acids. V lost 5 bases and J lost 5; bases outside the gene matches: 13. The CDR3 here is CSAELIAGGAEETQYF. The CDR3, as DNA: TGCAGTGCTGAATTGATAGCGGGAGGGGCGGAGGAGACCCAGTACTTC.

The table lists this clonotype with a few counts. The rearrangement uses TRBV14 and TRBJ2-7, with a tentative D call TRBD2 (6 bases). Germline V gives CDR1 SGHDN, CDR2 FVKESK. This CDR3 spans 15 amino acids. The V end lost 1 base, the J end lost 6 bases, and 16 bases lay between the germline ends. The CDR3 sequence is CASSQGRESLREQYF. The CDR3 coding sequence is TGTGCCAGCAGCCAAGGTCGGGAGTCTCTACGCGAGCAGTACTTC.

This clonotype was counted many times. CDR3 residues: CASSRSGGAYNEQFF. The CDR3 DNA is TGTGCCAGCAGCCGCAGCGGGGGGGCCTACAATGAGCAGTTCTTC. This chain uses TRBV14 with TRBJ2-1; 10 bases align to TRBD2. V shed 4 bases, J shed 2 bases, and the junction held 2 bases outside the gene matches. This CDR3 region has 15 residues. Germline V gives CDR1 SGHDN, CDR2 FVKESK.

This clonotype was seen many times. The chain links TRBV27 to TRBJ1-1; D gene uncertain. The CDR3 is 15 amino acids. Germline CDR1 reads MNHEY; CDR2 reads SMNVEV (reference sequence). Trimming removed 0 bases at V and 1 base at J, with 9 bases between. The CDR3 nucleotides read TGTGCCAGCAGTTTATCGCCTCGGGGGAACACTGAAGCTTTCTTT. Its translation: CASSLSPRGNTEAFF.